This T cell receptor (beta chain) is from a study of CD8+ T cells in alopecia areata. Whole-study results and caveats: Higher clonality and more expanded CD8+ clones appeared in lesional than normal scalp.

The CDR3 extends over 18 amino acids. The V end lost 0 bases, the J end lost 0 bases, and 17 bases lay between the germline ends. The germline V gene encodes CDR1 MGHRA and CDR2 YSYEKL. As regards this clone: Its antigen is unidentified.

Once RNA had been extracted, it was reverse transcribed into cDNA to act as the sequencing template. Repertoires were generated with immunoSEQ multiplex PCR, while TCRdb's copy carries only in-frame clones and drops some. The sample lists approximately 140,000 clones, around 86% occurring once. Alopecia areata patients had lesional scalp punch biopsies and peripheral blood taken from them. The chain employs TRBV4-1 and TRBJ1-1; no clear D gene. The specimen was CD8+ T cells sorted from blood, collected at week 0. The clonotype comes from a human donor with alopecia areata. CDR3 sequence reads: CASSQDLVEQWMNTEAFF. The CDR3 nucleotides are TGCGCCAGCAGCCAAGATCTAGTTGAACAGTGGATGAACACTGAAGCTTTCTTT.